This is a list of T cell receptor beta chains from one sample in a study of blood T cells in healthy people across ages. TCRdb reanalysed the 5' RACE reads using MiXCR and keeps one entry per CDR3 protein. The table records hundreds of thousands of distinct CDR3 sequences, 45% to 70% of them present only once. The sequencing input was blood. All receptors derive from a middle-aged man in good health. Each CDR3 is given with its conserved first and last residue. D genes are given only for firm matches. Clone size, where shown, is once, few, many, or a class for clones that have expanded.

V gene	D gene	clone size	J gene	CDR3 DNA	CDR3 protein
TRBV4-2	TRBD1	NA	TRBJ2-7	TGTGCCAGCAGCCGAGGGACAGGGGACTACGAGCAGTACTTC	CASSRGTGDYEQYF
TRBV24-1	NA	NA	TRBJ2-1	TGTGCCACCAGTGGTAGACTAGTCCGCGGTGAGCAGTTCTTC	CATSGRLVRGEQFF
TRBV21-1	NA	few	TRBJ2-4	TGTGCCAGCAGCTCACACATCCGGGGACAGGGTGTTCAGAATCGGAACATTCAGTACTTC	CASSSHIRGQGVQNRNIQYF
TRBV28	TRBD2	NA	TRBJ2-1	TGTGCCAGCAGTAAAACTAGCGGGAGCTCCTACAATGAGCAGTTCTTC	CASSKTSGSSYNEQFF
TRBV7-2	NA	once	TRBJ1-2	TGTGCCAGCAGCTTAGACTGGTATGGCTACACCTTC	CASSLDWYGYTF
TRBV7-8	NA	NA	TRBJ2-7	TGTGCCAGCAGCCACGGGGGGCTACGGTACGAGCAGTACTTC	CASSHGGLRYEQYF
TRBV4-1	NA	NA	TRBJ2-1	TGCGCCAGCAGCCAAGATGGGGAGGGGGGCCCCTACAATGAGCAGTTCTTC	CASSQDGEGGPYNEQFF
TRBV3-1	TRBD1	NA	TRBJ2-7	TGTGCCAGCAGCCCGAGACAGGGCTCCCTCGAGCAGTACTTC	CASSPRQGSLEQYF
TRBV3-1	NA	NA	TRBJ2-5	TGTGCCAGCAGCCAGGCTGCTACGCATCTCCAGGAGACCCAGTACTTC	CASSQAATHLQETQYF
TRBV20-1	TRBD2	many	TRBJ2-3	TGCAGTGCTCCCGGGACTAGCGGGGGCGCCCAGGATACGCAGTATTTT	CSAPGTSGGAQDTQYF
TRBV29-1	TRBD2	NA	TRBJ2-3	TGCAGCGTTTCTAGCGGGAGGGGATTCACAGATACGCAGTATTTT	CSVSSGRGFTDTQYF
TRBV7-6	TRBD1	NA	TRBJ2-5	TGTGCCAGCAGCCCAGGGACAGGGGGGAGCCAGTACTTC	CASSPGTGGSQYF
TRBV7-2	TRBD1	many	TRBJ2-6	TGTGCCAGCACCTCATTGGGGACAGGACCCTCTGGGGCCAACGTCCTGACTTTC	CASTSLGTGPSGANVLTF
TRBV6-5	NA	NA	TRBJ1-1	TGTGCCAGCAGTTACTCGTCGGACACTGAAGCTTTCTTT	CASSYSSDTEAFF
TRBV12-3/TRBV12-4	NA	NA	TRBJ1-2	TGTGCCAGCAGTTTATCCGTCAACTACTATGGCTACACCTTC	CASSLSVNYYGYTF
TRBV29-1	NA	NA	TRBJ1-1	TGCAGCGTTGACGGGCAGCCGAACACTGAAGCTTTCTTT	CSVDGQPNTEAFF
TRBV7-9	NA	few	TRBJ2-5	TGTGCCAGCAGCTTGGTGGAGGGGCTAGGGGAGACCCAGTACTTC	CASSLVEGLGETQYF
TRBV29-1	NA	few	TRBJ2-7	TGCAGCGTCGAGGACAAGTACAATGAGCAGTACTTC	CSVEDKYNEQYF
TRBV5-1	NA	few	TRBJ2-7	TGCGCCAGCAGCTTTGAAGTCTCCTACGAGCAGTACTTC	CASSFEVSYEQYF
TRBV29-1	TRBD2	NA	TRBJ2-1	TGCAGCGGTAGTGGCGGGAGGGGAACGAATGAGCAGTTCTTC	CSGSGGRGTNEQFF
TRBV12-3/TRBV12-4	NA	few	TRBJ2-2	TGTGCCAGCAGTTTAGGGAAGCTAAACACCGGGGAGCTGTTTTTT	CASSLGKLNTGELFF
TRBV20-1	NA	NA	TRBJ2-1	TGCAGTGCTAGAGGCCGGGACTTCGCCGGCAATGAGCAGTTCTTC	CSARGRDFAGNEQFF
TRBV6-1	TRBD1	NA	TRBJ1-1	TGTGCCAGCAGTTCAGACAGGGGCCGCGGGGGAGCTTTCTTT	CASSSDRGRGGAFF
TRBV29-1	TRBD2	once	TRBJ2-2	TGCAGCGGGGTGACTAGCGGGGTAGCCGGGGAGCTGTTTTTT	CSGVTSGVAGELFF
TRBV4-1	NA	few	TRBJ2-7	TGCGCCAGCAGCCAAGTCCACCGTATTTACGAGCAGTACTTC	CASSQVHRIYEQYF
TRBV20-1	TRBD2	few	TRBJ2-3	TGCAGTGCCACGACTAGCGGGGGGATCACAGATACGCAGTATTTT	CSATTSGGITDTQYF
TRBV7-2	NA	few	TRBJ2-3	TGTGCCAGCAGCCGTGGGGTAGTGCCGGATACGCAGTATTTT	CASSRGVVPDTQYF
TRBV4-2	TRBD1	NA	TRBJ1-2	TGTGCCAGCAGACAAGAAAGGAGACAGGGGTATGGCTACACCTTC	CASRQERRQGYGYTF
TRBV4-3	NA	NA	TRBJ2-5	TGCGCCAGCAGCTTGGGCGGCAGGGGATCGGCCCAGTACTTC	CASSLGGRGSAQYF
TRBV6-2/TRBV6-3	NA	NA	TRBJ2-3	TGTGCCAGCAGTTACTCGGCTAGCGCCACGAGCACAGATACGCAGTATTTT	CASSYSASATSTDTQYF
TRBV4-2	TRBD2	NA	TRBJ2-5	TGTGCCAACAGCCATTCCGGGACTAGCGGGGGGGCGATCGAGACCCAGTACTTC	CANSHSGTSGGAIETQYF
TRBV7-2	NA	NA	TRBJ2-3	TGTGCCAGCAGCTTAGTAAGCGGCGGAGGGCCGGTGAATACGCAGTATTTT	CASSLVSGGGPVNTQYF
TRBV7-3	NA	few	TRBJ2-6	TGTGCCAGCAGCCCCCAGGTGGGGGCTGGGGCCAACGTCCTGACTTTC	CASSPQVGAGANVLTF
TRBV4-1	NA	NA	TRBJ2-7	TGCGCCAGCAGCCCCAGATCCGGGGTGGAGAACGAGCAGTACTTC	CASSPRSGVENEQYF
TRBV12-3/TRBV12-4	NA	NA	TRBJ1-2	TGTGCCAGCAGTTTTGGGTCGGACGGGATCTATGGCTACACCTTC	CASSFGSDGIYGYTF
TRBV2	TRBD1	NA	TRBJ1-6	TGTGCCAGCAAGGAGGGACAGTTAGGAAGTAATTCACCCCTCCACTTT	CASKEGQLGSNSPLHF
TRBV7-9	TRBD1	few	TRBJ2-7	TGTGCCAGCAGCCCAGGGGGATCCCACTACGAGCAGTACTTC	CASSPGGSHYEQYF
TRBV20-1	NA	few	TRBJ1-2	TGCAGTGCTAGAGATGGACAACGAAGCTATGGCTACACCTTC	CSARDGQRSYGYTF
TRBV6-2/TRBV6-3	NA	NA	TRBJ2-5	TGTGCCAGCAGTTATGTAGGGGCCCATCCAGAGACCCAGTACTTC	CASSYVGAHPETQYF
TRBV27	TRBD2	few	TRBJ2-1	TGTGCCAGCAGTTTGCTCGGGAGGTCCTACAATGAGCAGTTCTTC	CASSLLGRSYNEQFF
TRBV20-1	TRBD1	NA	TRBJ2-7	TGCAGTGCTGGGGATTCCGGGACAGGGGACTACGAGCAGTACTTC	CSAGDSGTGDYEQYF
TRBV7-2	TRBD1	few	TRBJ2-3	TGTGCCAGCAGCTTAGCCCTCGGGACAGGGTTTACTTCAGATACGCAGTATTTT	CASSLALGTGFTSDTQYF
TRBV27	TRBD1	few	TRBJ2-5	TGTGCCAGCAGTTCCCCAAGCCGGGACAGGGCGGGGGTGGTCCAGTACTTC	CASSSPSRDRAGVVQYF
TRBV9	NA	NA	TRBJ2-3	TGTGCCAGCAGCTCAACCCATAACGTCCTTACGCAGTATTTT	CASSSTHNVLTQYF
TRBV24-1	TRBD1	NA	TRBJ2-7	TGTGCCACCAGTGACTCCGGGACAGGCTCCTACAAGGAGCAGTACTTC	CATSDSGTGSYKEQYF
TRBV20-1	NA	NA	TRBJ2-6	TGCAGTGCTAGTGGCTTGGGAATAAGCTCTGGGGCCAACGTCCTGACTTTC	CSASGLGISSGANVLTF
TRBV29-1	TRBD1	NA	TRBJ1-2	TGCAGCGGCGGGTCAGGGGGCCTTGGCTACACCTTC	CSGGSGGLGYTF
TRBV4-2	TRBD2	NA	TRBJ2-3	TGTGCCAGCAGCCAAAGAGCGGGAGCAGTGTCCGATACGCAGTATTTT	CASSQRAGAVSDTQYF
TRBV27	NA	NA	TRBJ1-4	TGTGCCAGCAGTTCCCTGGTTACGGCTAATGAAAAACTGTTTTTT	CASSSLVTANEKLFF
TRBV9	NA	NA	TRBJ2-7	TGTGCCAGCAGCCCCGGGGTCAGCTCCTACGAGCAGTACTTC	CASSPGVSSYEQYF
TRBV20-1	TRBD2	NA	TRBJ2-3	TGCAGTGCCCCACTAGCGGTGCGCACAGATACGCAGTATTTT	CSAPLAVRTDTQYF
TRBV30	NA	NA	TRBJ2-7	TGTGCCTGGAGTGGCGAATCGTACGAGCAGTACTTC	CAWSGESYEQYF
TRBV28	NA	NA	TRBJ2-4	TGTGCCAGCAGTACTCGTAACCCAGGATCCATAAACATTCAGTACTTC	CASSTRNPGSINIQYF
TRBV5-1	NA	NA	TRBJ1-1	TGCGCCAGCAGCTTGGATCCCCGGAACACTGAAGCTTTCTTT	CASSLDPRNTEAFF